These T cell receptor beta chains were read from a single sample in a study of T-cell memory formation after mild COVID-19. One entry per CDR3 protein results from TCRdb running MiXCR on the 5' RACE reads. Of roughly 250,000 distinct CDR3 sequences detected, approximately 15% appear once; the ten largest clones hold 20% to 25%. Source material: PBMCs or a T cell subset sorted from them (not recorded which). The receptors stem from a man younger than 30 who had mild COVID-19 (a few samples of this study predate the infection). Cell type and time point are not known. Each CDR3 is given with its conserved first and last residue. Rows give clone size only sometimes, using once, few, many, or a class for an expanded clone.

size: few
J: TRBJ1-1
length: 12
V: TRBV4-3
CDR3: CARRQGITEAFF

size: few
J: TRBJ1-2
length: 17
V: TRBV15
CDR3: CATSTTKTGGPYYGYTF

size: few
J: TRBJ2-6
length: 14
V: TRBV29-1
CDR3: CSVRGFSGANVLTF

size: .
J: TRBJ1-5
length: 15
V: TRBV12-3/TRBV12-4
CDR3: CASRGGTEHNQPQHF

size: many
J: TRBJ2-3
length: 16
V: TRBV7-9
CDR3: CASSLGGTGATDTQYF

size: .
J: TRBJ1-1
length: 15
V: TRBV7-2
CDR3: CASSPRDGLNTEAFF

size: few
J: TRBJ1-6
length: 16
V: TRBV12-3/TRBV12-4
CDR3: CASSLSSQGDNSPLHF

size: .
J: TRBJ1-6
length: 13
V: TRBV25-1
CDR3: CASSEQGNSPLHF

size: .
J: TRBJ1-1
length: 15
V: TRBV20-1
CDR3: CSARDLQGLNTEAFF

size: .
J: TRBJ2-1
length: 18
V: TRBV12-3/TRBV12-4
CDR3: CASSSLLPRDSSYNEQFF

size: few
J: TRBJ2-1
length: 15
V: TRBV11-2
CDR3: CASSGGGLTYNEQFF

size: .
J: TRBJ2-2
length: 15
V: TRBV6-5
CDR3: CASSFRLDLTGELFF

size: .
J: TRBJ1-1
length: 15
V: TRBV10-3
CDR3: CAIRADRGVRTEAFF

size: .
J: TRBJ2-1
length: 17
V: TRBV4-3
CDR3: CASSQDHSGGANYEQFF

size: .
J: TRBJ2-7
length: 15
V: TRBV7-3
CDR3: CASSFGTGTSYEQYF

size: few
J: TRBJ2-1
length: 14
V: TRBV5-1
CDR3: CASSFPGGNNEQFF

size: many
J: TRBJ2-5
length: 16
V: TRBV3-1
CDR3: CASSQGFQGGQETQYF

size: .
J: TRBJ2-2
length: 15
V: TRBV4-2
CDR3: CASSPAAQNTGELFF

size: few
J: TRBJ1-4
length: 16
V: TRBV6-5
CDR3: CASSGGTDSTNEKLFF

size: .
J: TRBJ2-6
length: 17
V: TRBV6-2/TRBV6-3
CDR3: CASSYSPGGSGANVLTF

size: .
J: TRBJ1-1
length: 16
V: TRBV11-2
CDR3: CASSGGTSWGNTEAFF

size: .
J: TRBJ2-1
length: 13
V: TRBV2
CDR3: CASSVFGENEQFF

size: few
J: TRBJ2-5
length: 14
V: TRBV7-9
CDR3: CASSFFLNQETQYF

size: .
J: TRBJ2-3
length: 16
V: TRBV6-5
CDR3: CASSRRTGALTDTQYF

size: .
J: TRBJ2-5
length: 15
V: TRBV20-1
CDR3: CSAGQSGGLQETQYF

size: .
J: TRBJ2-5
length: 16
V: TRBV3-1
CDR3: CASSQVGGGAVETQYF

size: few
J: TRBJ2-5
length: 15
V: TRBV20-1
CDR3: CSASDRVAGAGAQYF

size: .
J: TRBJ2-5
length: 16
V: TRBV4-1
CDR3: CASSRGTRGGQETQYF

size: few
J: TRBJ2-3
length: 14
V: TRBV29-1
CDR3: CSVDTAGGTDTQYF

size: few
J: TRBJ2-1
length: 15
V: TRBV9
CDR3: CASSAGVASYNEQFF

size: few
J: TRBJ2-7
length: 12
V: TRBV7-9
CDR3: CASSLGRDEQYF

size: once
J: TRBJ1-5
length: 13
V: TRBV7-2
CDR3: CASSPGTGQPQHF

size: .
J: TRBJ1-5
length: 15
V: TRBV6-6
CDR3: CASSQDRVSNQPQHF

size: .
J: TRBJ2-5
length: 15
V: TRBV5-6
CDR3: CASSFYKGRGETQYF

size: .
J: TRBJ2-7
length: 12
V: TRBV10-3
CDR3: CAISERAGEQYF

size: once
J: TRBJ2-1
length: 17
V: TRBV24-1
CDR3: CATSDQDSPNTYNEQFF

size: many
J: TRBJ2-7
length: 14
V: TRBV12-3/TRBV12-4
CDR3: CASSPRGTSYEQYF

size: few
J: TRBJ1-1
length: 15
V: TRBV12-3/TRBV12-4
CDR3: CASPKEGGGNTEAFF

size: few
J: TRBJ2-1
length: 16
V: TRBV29-1
CDR3: CSVPGGSRIGYNEQFF

size: few
J: TRBJ2-1
length: 13
V: TRBV7-8
CDR3: CASSPPSRNEQFF

size: .
J: TRBJ1-3
length: 15
V: TRBV29-1
CDR3: CSVRTGPGRGNTIYF

size: .
J: TRBJ2-2
length: 17
V: TRBV6-2/TRBV6-3
CDR3: CASSPWEGSRYTGELFF

size: many
J: TRBJ2-1
length: 12
V: TRBV13
CDR3: CASSYKNNEQFF

size: few
J: TRBJ2-7
length: 15
V: TRBV21-1
CDR3: CASSKEGGEAYEQYF

size: .
J: TRBJ2-5
length: 14
V: TRBV7-9
CDR3: CASSHPARQETQYF

size: .
J: TRBJ1-5
length: 16
V: TRBV7-8
CDR3: CASSSTETGTFGPQHF

size: .
J: TRBJ1-5
length: 15
V: TRBV7-8
CDR3: CASSEDRGGYQPQHF

size: many
J: TRBJ2-1
length: 15
V: TRBV25-1
CDR3: CASRNYGTGDNEQFF

size: .
J: TRBJ2-2
length: 15
V: TRBV10-3
CDR3: CAISGQGGPTGELFF

size: few
J: TRBJ1-1
length: 15
V: TRBV12-3/TRBV12-4
CDR3: CASSLRVGGPTEAFF

size: few
J: TRBJ1-5
length: 13
V: TRBV15
CDR3: CATSSHGSQPQHF

size: .
J: TRBJ2-3
length: 15
V: TRBV4-3
CDR3: CASSQVGGGTDTQYF

size: many
J: TRBJ2-5
length: 14
V: TRBV19
CDR3: CASSGASGKETQYF